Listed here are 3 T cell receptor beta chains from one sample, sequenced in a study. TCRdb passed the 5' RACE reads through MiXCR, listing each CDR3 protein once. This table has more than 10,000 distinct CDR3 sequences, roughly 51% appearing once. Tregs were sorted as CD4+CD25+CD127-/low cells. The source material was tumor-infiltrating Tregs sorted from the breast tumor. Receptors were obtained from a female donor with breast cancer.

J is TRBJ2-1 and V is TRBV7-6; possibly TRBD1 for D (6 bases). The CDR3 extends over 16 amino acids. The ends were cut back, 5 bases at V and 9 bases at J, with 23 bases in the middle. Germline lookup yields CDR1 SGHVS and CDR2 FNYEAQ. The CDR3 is CASSGTGTLVSGEQFF. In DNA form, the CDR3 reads TGTGCCAGCAGCGGGACCGGGACATTGGTCTCTGGTGAGCAGTTCTTC.

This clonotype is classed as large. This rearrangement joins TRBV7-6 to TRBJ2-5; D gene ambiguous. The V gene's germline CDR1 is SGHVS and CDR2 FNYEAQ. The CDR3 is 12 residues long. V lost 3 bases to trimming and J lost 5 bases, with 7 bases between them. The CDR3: CASSFFLETQYF. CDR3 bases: TGTGCCAGCAGCTTTTTCTTGGAGACCCAGTACTTC. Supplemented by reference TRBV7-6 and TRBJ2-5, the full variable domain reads GAGVSQSPRYKVTKRGQDVALRCDPISGHVSLYWYRQALGQGPEFLTYFNYEAQQDKSGLPNDRFSAERPEGSISTLTIQRTEQRDSAMYRCASSFFLETQYFGPGTRLLVL.

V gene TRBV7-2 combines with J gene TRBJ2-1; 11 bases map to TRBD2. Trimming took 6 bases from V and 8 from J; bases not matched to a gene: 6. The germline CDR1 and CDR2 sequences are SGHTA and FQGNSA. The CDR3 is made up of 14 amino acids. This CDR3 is CASRTTSGRYEQFF. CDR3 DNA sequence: TGTGCCAGCAGAACCACTAGCGGGAGATATGAGCAGTTCTTC.